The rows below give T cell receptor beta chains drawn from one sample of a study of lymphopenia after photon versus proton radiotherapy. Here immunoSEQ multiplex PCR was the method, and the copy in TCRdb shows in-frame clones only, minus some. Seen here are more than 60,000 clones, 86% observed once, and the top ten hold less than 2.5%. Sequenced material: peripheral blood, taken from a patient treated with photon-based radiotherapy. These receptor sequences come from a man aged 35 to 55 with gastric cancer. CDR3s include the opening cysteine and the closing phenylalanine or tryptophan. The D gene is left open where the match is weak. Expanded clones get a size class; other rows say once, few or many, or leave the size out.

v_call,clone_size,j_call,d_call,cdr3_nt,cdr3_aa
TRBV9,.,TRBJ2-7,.,TGTGCCAGCAGCGGGACTGCTGGGGTGAGTGAGCAGTACTTC,CASSGTAGVSEQYF
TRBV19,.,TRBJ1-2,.,TGTGCCAGTAAATGGGACACCTATGGCTACACCTTC,CASKWDTYGYTF
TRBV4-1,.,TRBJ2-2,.,TGCGCCAGCAGCCAGCCTCGATCGAACACCGGGGAGCTGTTTTTT,CASSQPRSNTGELFF
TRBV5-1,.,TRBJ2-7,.,TGCGCCAGCAGCTTGGTGGCAGGTAGCTCCTACGAGCAGTACTTC,CASSLVAGSSYEQYF
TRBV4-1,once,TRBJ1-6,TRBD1,TGCGCCAGCAGCCAAGGACAGGGGTGGAGCAATTCACCCCTCCACTTT,CASSQGQGWSNSPLHF
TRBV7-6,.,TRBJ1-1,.,TGTGCCAGCAGCTTAGGGCAGCCGATGAACACTGAAGCTTTCTTT,CASSLGQPMNTEAFF
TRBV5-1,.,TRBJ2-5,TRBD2,TGCGCCAGCAGCTTGGCCCTAGCGGGGGGCCCTCAAGAGACCCAGTACTTC,CASSLALAGGPQETQYF
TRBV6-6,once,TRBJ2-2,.,TGTGCCAGCCACCCCGCCGGTTACACCGGGGAGCTGTTTTTT,CASHPAGYTGELFF
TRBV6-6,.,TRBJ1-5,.,TGTGCCAGCAGTTACCCGACGCGGGGTCTCAATCAGCCCCAGCATTTT,CASSYPTRGLNQPQHF
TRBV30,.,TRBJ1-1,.,TGTGCCTGGAGTGTACGAGTAGGTACTGAAGCTTTCTTT,CAWSVRVGTEAFF
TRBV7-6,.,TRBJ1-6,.,TGTGCCAGCAGCCCTATTAATAATAATTCACCCCTCCACTTT,CASSPINNNSPLHF
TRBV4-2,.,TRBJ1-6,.,TGTGCCAGCAGCCAAGATTTAACGGGGGTCTCCTATAATTCACCCCTCCACTTT,CASSQDLTGVSYNSPLHF
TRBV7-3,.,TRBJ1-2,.,TGTGCCAGCAGCCCCCCGGGAGGGGCTTTAGGCTACACCTTC,CASSPPGGALGYTF
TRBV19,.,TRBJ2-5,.,TGTGCCAGTAGTACCGGGACGGCAAAAGAGACCCAGTACTTC,CASSTGTAKETQYF
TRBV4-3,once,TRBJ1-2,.,TGCGCCAGCAGCCAAGAACCTCAGACAGCATATGGCTACACCTTC,CASSQEPQTAYGYTF
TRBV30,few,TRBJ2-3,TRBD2,TGTGCCTGGAGTCCGGGAGGCCCCACAGATACGCAGTATTTT,CAWSPGGPTDTQYF
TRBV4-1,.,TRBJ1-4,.,TGCGCCAGCAGCCGTGGGGGGATTAATGAAAAACTGTTTTTT,CASSRGGINEKLFF
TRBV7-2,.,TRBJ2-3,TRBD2,TGTGCCAGCAGCTTAGGGACTAGCTCAGATACGCAGTATTTT,CASSLGTSSDTQYF
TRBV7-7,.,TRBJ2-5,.,TGTGCTAGCAGCTTAGCGGTGCAAGAGACCCAGTACTTC,CASSLAVQETQYF
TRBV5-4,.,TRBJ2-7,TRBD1,TGTGCCAGCAGCTCGAGACAGGGCCCTAGCGAGCAGTACTTC,CASSSRQGPSEQYF
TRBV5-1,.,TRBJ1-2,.,TGCGCCAGCAGCGTAGGGTATGAGGGCTACACCTTC,CASSVGYEGYTF
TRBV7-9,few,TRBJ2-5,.,TGTGCCAGCAGCTTAGTCGGGGAGACCCAGTACTTC,CASSLVGETQYF
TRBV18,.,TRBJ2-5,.,TGTGCCAGCTCACCAGGTCAGGCAGTAGAGACCCAGTACTTC,CASSPGQAVETQYF
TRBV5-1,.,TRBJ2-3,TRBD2,TGCGCCAGCACCCGTAGCGGGGGGACTAACACAGATACGCAGTATTTT,CASTRSGGTNTDTQYF
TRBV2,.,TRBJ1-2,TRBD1,TGTGCCAGCAGTGAACAGGGGGGGAACTATGGCTACACCTTC,CASSEQGGNYGYTF
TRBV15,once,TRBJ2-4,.,TGTGCCACCAGCAGAGATCTAAGATTAGCCAAAAACATTCAGTACTTC,CATSRDLRLAKNIQYF
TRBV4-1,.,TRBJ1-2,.,TGCGCCAGCAGCCAAGGTACGGGGGCTTACGGCTACACCTTC,CASSQGTGAYGYTF
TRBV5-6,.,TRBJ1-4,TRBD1,TGTGCCAGCAGCTTGTACCGGGACAGTAGTGAAAAACTGTTTTTT,CASSLYRDSSEKLFF
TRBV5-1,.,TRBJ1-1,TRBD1,TGCGCCAGCAGCCTGGGGACAGCGAACACTGAAGCTTTCTTT,CASSLGTANTEAFF
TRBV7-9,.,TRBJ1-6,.,TGTGCCAGCACAAATTTTGGGAACTCACCCCTCCACTTT,CASTNFGNSPLHF
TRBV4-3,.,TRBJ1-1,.,TGCGCCAGCAGCCAAGACCGGGGTTTCAACACTGAAGCTTTCTTT,CASSQDRGFNTEAFF
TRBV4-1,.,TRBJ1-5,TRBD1,TGCGCCAGCAGCAGGGGGCGGAATCAGCCCCAGCATTTT,CASSRGRNQPQHF
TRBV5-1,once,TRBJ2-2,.,TGCGCCAGCAGCCCGATCGGGGGAAGAGCCGGGGAGCTGTTTTTT,CASSPIGGRAGELFF
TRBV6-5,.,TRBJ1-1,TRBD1,TGTGCCAGCAGTTACTCCTCCGACAGGGTTGACACTGAAGCTTTCTTT,CASSYSSDRVDTEAFF
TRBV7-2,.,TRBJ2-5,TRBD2,TGTGCCAGCAGCTCCCTCGGTGGGAGGGGAGAGACCCAGTACTTC,CASSSLGGRGETQYF
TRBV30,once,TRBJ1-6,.,TGTGCCTGGGGGGGTGTTGGAGTTGGGAATTCACCCCTCCACTTT,CAWGGVGVGNSPLHF
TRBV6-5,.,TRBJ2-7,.,TGTGCCAGCAGTCGGGGACTCTCGCTCTCCTACGAGCAGTACTTC,CASSRGLSLSYEQYF
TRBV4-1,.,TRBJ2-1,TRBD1,TGCGCCAGCAGCCAAGATCTTGACAGGGGAACCTACAATGAGCAGTTCTTC,CASSQDLDRGTYNEQFF
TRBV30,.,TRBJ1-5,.,TGTGCCTGGAGTGTAGGGCAGGCTAATCAGCCCCAGCATTTT,CAWSVGQANQPQHF
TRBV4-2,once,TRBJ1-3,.,TGTGCCAGCAGGGGGGGGGCGTCGGGAAACACCATATATTTT,CASRGGASGNTIYF
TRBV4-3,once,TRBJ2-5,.,TGCGCCAGCAGCCAAGGGGACGTGGGTGAGACCCAGTACTTC,CASSQGDVGETQYF
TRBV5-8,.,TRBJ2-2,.,TGTGCCAGCAGCTTCCGGGGTTCGAGAACCGGGGAGCTGTTTTTT,CASSFRGSRTGELFF
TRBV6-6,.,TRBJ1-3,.,TGTGCCAGCAGTTACAGCGGATCCTCTGGAAACACCATATATTTT,CASSYSGSSGNTIYF
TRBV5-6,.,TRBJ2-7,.,TGTGCCAGCAGCTTGGGCCCTAACTACGAGCAGTACTTC,CASSLGPNYEQYF
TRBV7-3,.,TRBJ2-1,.,TGTGCCAGCAGCTTAATTCAGGGGTCGAATGAGCAGTTCTTC,CASSLIQGSNEQFF
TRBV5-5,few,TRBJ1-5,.,TGTGCCAGCAGCTTGGGCTCCGATCAGCCCCAGCATTTT,CASSLGSDQPQHF
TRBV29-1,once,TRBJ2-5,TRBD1,TGCAGCGTTTCGGACAGGGGAATGGAGACCCAGTACTTC,CSVSDRGMETQYF
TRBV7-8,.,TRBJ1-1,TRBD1,TGTGCCAGCAGCTCGTCCTTGGACAGGGAAAAAGCTTTCTTT,CASSSSLDREKAFF
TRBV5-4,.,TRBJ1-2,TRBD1,TGTGCCAGCAGCGATTGGACAGGGAACTATGGCTACACCTTC,CASSDWTGNYGYTF